This is a list of T cell receptor beta chains from one sample in a study of spatial heterogeneity in lung cancer. TCRdb called the 5' RACE reads again in MiXCR, with one record for every CDR3 protein. The repertoire consists of roughly 110,000 distinct CDR3 sequences, with 10% to 13% occurring once and the leading ten covering about 24%. Specimen: PBMCs, collected at follow-up. All receptors derive from a female donor with early-stage non-small cell lung cancer. Both conserved end residues are part of each CDR3.

>TRBV6-2/TRBV6-3|TRBJ1-5|14
CASSSADGFQPQHF
>TRBV20-1|TRBJ2-3|18
CSARDLQTSGRLLDTQYF
>TRBV5-1|TRBJ2-2|15
CASRKGAVDTGELFF
>TRBV24-1|TRBJ2-1|14
CATSDFSGRNEQFF
>TRBV12-3/TRBV12-4|TRBJ2-1|16
CASSRGRRLINNEQFF
>TRBV7-3|TRBJ2-3|16
CASSPGLGARADTQYF
>TRBV28|TRBJ2-1|15
CASSSGTSGSNEQFF
>TRBV29-1|TRBJ2-1|15
CSAIGTGLSYNEQFF
>TRBV2|TRBJ1-1|13
CASSVSVNTEAFF
>TRBV7-2|TRBJ1-2|13
CASSLGRNYGYTF
>TRBV23-1|TRBJ1-4|18
CASSHGTQGPPTNEKLFF
>TRBV5-1|TRBJ2-2|14
CASYVAANTGELFF
>TRBV6-5|TRBJ1-3|15
CASSPGWGVGNTIYF
>TRBV7-6|TRBJ1-6|15
CASSLYHDNNSPLHF
>TRBV7-2|TRBJ2-2|20
CASSLEASGRMSGYTGELFF
>TRBV10-2|TRBJ2-7|15
CASRKGLAETYEQYF
>TRBV3-1|TRBJ2-5|18
CASSQDPRLAGRGETQYF
>TRBV27|TRBJ2-7|13
CASRDRGSYEQYF
>TRBV5-1|TRBJ1-3|15
CASSPRTDSGNTIYF
>TRBV3-1|TRBJ2-5|16
CASSHRQAGVKETQYF
>TRBV7-9|TRBJ1-4|13
CASSLALGEKLFF
>TRBV18|TRBJ2-3|17
CASSPKLAETSTDTQYF
>TRBV5-5|TRBJ2-5|14
CASSKEWGGETQYF
>TRBV24-1|TRBJ2-3|12
CATSQDTDTQYF
>TRBV2|TRBJ1-6|13
CASKEGINSPLHF
>TRBV28|TRBJ1-2|15
CASSATGVANYGYTF
>TRBV20-1|TRBJ2-7|18
CSARVGLAGGLRRSEQYF
>TRBV27|TRBJ2-4|16
CASSPNRADAKNIQYF
>TRBV27|TRBJ2-3|13
CASSLGLADTQYF
>TRBV9|TRBJ2-2|14
CASSVAGGYGELFF
>TRBV19|TRBJ2-3|15
CASIDRVSGKDTQYF
>TRBV11-2|TRBJ2-1|12
CASSSGLARPFF
>TRBV20-1|TRBJ2-7|12
CSARGASYEQYF
>TRBV4-2|TRBJ2-3|17
CASSISHRATSTDTQYF
>TRBV7-8|TRBJ2-5|12
CASSLTTGNPYF
>TRBV7-8|TRBJ1-2|16
CASSLAPGTGPSGYTF
>TRBV6-1|TRBJ2-5|14
CASSDHRGQETQYF
>TRBV9|TRBJ2-5|15
CASSLGWGGQETQYF
>TRBV5-1|TRBJ2-1|17
CASSRSTTGSSYNEQFF
>TRBV5-4|TRBJ1-1|15
CASSLETDRNTEAFF
>TRBV2|TRBJ2-7|15
CASSVRPGARYEQYF
>TRBV29-1|TRBJ2-7|13
CSVAGTPTYEQYF